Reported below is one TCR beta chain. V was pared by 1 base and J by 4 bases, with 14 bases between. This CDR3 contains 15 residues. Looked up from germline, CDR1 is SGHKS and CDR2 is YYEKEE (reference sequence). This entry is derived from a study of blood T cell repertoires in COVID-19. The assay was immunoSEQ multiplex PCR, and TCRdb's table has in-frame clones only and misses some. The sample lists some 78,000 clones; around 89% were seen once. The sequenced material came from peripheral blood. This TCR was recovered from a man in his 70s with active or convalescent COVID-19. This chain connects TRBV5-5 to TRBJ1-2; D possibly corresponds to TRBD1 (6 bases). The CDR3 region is CASSLFPQGSYGYTF. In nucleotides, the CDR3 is TGTGCCAGCAGCTTGTTCCCCCAGGGGAGCTATGGCTACACCTTC.